The T cell receptor beta chain described here comes from a study of T cell responses to AZD1222 COVID-19 vaccine. Second doses at about 4 or about 12 weeks were pooled. TCRdb's copy holds only in-frame clones and misses some; the assay was immunoSEQ multiplex PCR. The repertoire has tens of thousands of clones, roughly 90% of them found once; the top ten carry under 3.5%. CDR1 is SNHLY, CDR2 FYNNEI, per germline. This CDR3 contains 17 residues. V lost 5 bases and J 0 bases, leaving 17 bases between the germline ends. As for this clone: Its antigen is still unknown.

The study's findings and limits: Repertoires were obtained solely post-peak T cell response.

The sequencing here drew on peripheral blood, taken 28 days after the second AZD1222 dose. The sequence was obtained from an adult who received the AZD1222 COVID-19 vaccine. The gene calls are TRBV2 and TRBJ1-3; D not resolved. The CDR3 region is CASSSIRPGLSGNTIYF. CDR3 nucleotides: TGTGCCAGCAGTTCGATCAGACCTGGACTCTCTGGAAACACCATATATTTT. The full variable domain, in which reference TRBV2 and TRBJ1-3 provide the parts outside the CDR3, is EPEVTQTPSHQVTQMGQEVILRCVPISNHLYFYWYRQILGQKVEFLVSFYNNEISEKSEIFDDQFSVERPDGSNFTLKIRSTKLEDSAMYFCASSSIRPGLSGNTIYFGEGSWLTVV.